This TCR beta chain is from a study of T-cell reconstitution after alpha-beta-depleted transplantation in children. This clonotype was seen a few times. Researchers prepared the TCRbeta library using unique molecular identifiers, the study reports. TCRdb used MiXCR to reprocess the PCR reads, holding one entry per CDR3 protein. The sample has a few hundred thousand distinct CDR3 sequences; about 9.3% are singletons. V was pared by 6 bases and J by 2 bases, with 9 bases of the junction left unmatched. CDR1 is LNHDA and CDR2 is SQIVND in the germline V gene (reference sequence). The CDR3 consists of 15 residues.

The receptor's source is a human donor who donated a stem cell graft to a child with acute lymphoblastic leukemia. Source: PBMCs from the stem cell graft donor, taken from the stem cell graft. The rearrangement uses TRBV19 and TRBJ1-1; 7 nucleotides match TRBD1. The chain's CDR3 is CASRMEGGRNTEAFF. As DNA, the CDR3 is TGTGCCAGTAGAATGGAAGGGGGCCGTAACACTGAAGCTTTCTTT.